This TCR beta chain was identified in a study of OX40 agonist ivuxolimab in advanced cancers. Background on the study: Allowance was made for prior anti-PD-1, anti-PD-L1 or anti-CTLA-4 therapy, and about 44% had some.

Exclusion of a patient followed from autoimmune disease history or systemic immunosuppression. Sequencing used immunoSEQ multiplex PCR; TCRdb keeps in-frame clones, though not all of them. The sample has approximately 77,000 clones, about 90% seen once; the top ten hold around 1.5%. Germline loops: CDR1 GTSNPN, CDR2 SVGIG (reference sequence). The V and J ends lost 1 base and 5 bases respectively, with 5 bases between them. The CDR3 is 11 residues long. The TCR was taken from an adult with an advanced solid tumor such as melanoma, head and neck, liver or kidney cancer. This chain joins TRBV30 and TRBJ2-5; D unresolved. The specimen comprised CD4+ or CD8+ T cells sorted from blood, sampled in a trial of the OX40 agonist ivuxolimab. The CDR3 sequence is CAWSGAETQYF. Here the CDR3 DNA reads TGTGCCTGGAGTGGTGCGGAGACCCAGTACTTC.